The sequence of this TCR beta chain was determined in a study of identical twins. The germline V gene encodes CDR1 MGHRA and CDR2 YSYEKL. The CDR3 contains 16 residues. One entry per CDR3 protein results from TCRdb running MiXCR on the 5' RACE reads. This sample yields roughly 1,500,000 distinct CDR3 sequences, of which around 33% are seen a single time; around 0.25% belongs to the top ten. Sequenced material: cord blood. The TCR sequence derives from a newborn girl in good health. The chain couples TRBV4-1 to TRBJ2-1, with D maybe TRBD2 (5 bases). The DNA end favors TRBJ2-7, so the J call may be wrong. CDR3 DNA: TGCGCCAGCAGCCAACCTACTAGAGTTCGGTACAATGAGCAGTACTTC. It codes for CASSQPTRVRYNEQYF.